The text below deals with one T cell receptor (beta chain). This clone has just one count. The antigen this receptor binds is unknown. No qualities accompany the bases; no much larger clone lies one base away. This same CDR3 is encoded by further DNA sequences in the sample. This specimen belongs to a study of T cells in localized non-small cell lung cancer (dated by TCRdb to 2018 to 2021). Some background on the complete study: The study examined T cell repertoires in roughly 240 patients with early-stage NSCLC and compared tumors with uninvolved tumor-adjacent lungs. The cohort was made up of under 250 treatment-naive NSCLC patients whose localized lung tumors had been resected. The mean age of the NSCLC patients was about 64 years, with fewer than 150 men and 110 or so women. The research as a whole found: Uninvolved tumor-adjacent lung showed the highest T cell clonality, higher than tumor, which suggests more focused antigenic responses in the adjacent lung. Multi-region tumor sequencing was not performed, so intratumor heterogeneity could not be excluded. Since the design was exploratory, TCR variables were selected using unadjusted p-values with no false-discovery rate correction. A median of 57 of the top 100 tumor clones turned up in the paired uninvolved adjacent lung, and fewer than 35 of those clones also ranked among the top 100 of that same adjacent lung. Higher T cell density in blood was associated with longer overall survival, whereas higher clonality in adjacent lung was associated with shorter survival.

At diagnosis, peripheral blood, uninvolved tumor-adjacent lung and tumor were collected and were preserved as a mix of fresh-frozen and FFPE material. For TCR repertoire profiling, blood samples were analyzed in the form of peripheral blood mononuclear cells. CDR1 and CDR2 (GTSNPN, SVGIG) derive from the germline V gene (reference sequence). The CDR3 numbers 16 residues from cysteine through phenylalanine. Here the CDR3 DNA is all that survives: 48 bases in frame from base 1. V is cut by 5 bases and J by 0 bases, and the space between the germline ends is 18 bases. The immunoSEQ Assay was used to sequence TCR beta CDR3 regions from DNA. The published analysis was carried out like this. T cell density was computed as TCR beta template counts normalized to usable DNA estimated by amplifying housekeeping genes. Richness was estimated with the preseqR package, extrapolating to 400,000 templates for PBMC samples and 120,000 templates for tissue samples. Clonality was calculated as one minus Pielou's evenness. To identify tissue-enriched TCRs, differential abundance testing was run on productive amino-acid clonotypes with a minimum total count of 5 and an alpha of 0.1. The Jaccard Index and the Morisita Overlap Index were used to measure how much the repertoires overlapped between compartments. TCR beta CDR3s were clustered by GLIPH together with public tetramer-defined viral CDR3s, and at least three viral sequences plus V-gene enrichment were required for viral motifs. TCRdb stores this immuneACCESS table with in-frame sequences only. Part of the clones is absent; in the studies checked, under half of the shortfall reflects unresolved V genes, and no reason is known for the rest. V and J calls and clone size are as listed in that table; D and trimming were resolved from the DNA. A total of roughly 19,000 clones appear in this sample, approximately 87% of them only once. Of the sample, 12% falls within the top ten clones.

Recombination connected TRBV30 to TRBJ2-3; the D match is possibly TRBD1 or TRBD2, with 5 bases aligned in each. The clonotype comes from a man aged 40 to 75 with stage II squamous cell lung carcinoma. Material: PBMCs, obtained before any cancer treatment. For the CDR3, the sequence is CAWGSGWGLSTDTQYF. The bases are TGTGCCTGGGGTAGTGGGTGGGGGTTGAGCACAGATACGCAGTATTTT.